A single sample gave rise to the 24 T cell receptor beta chains below, sequenced in a study of Ad26.COV2.S vaccination and SARS-CoV-2 variants. Documented treatment: some 19 received Ad26.COV2.S at low or high dose, single or two shots; about 5 received placebo; per-sample allocation not given. Day 63 after the first vaccine or placebo injection was the time point for sampling. Assay: immunoSEQ multiplex PCR; the TCRdb copy retains only in-frame clones and omits some. The sample has 410,000 or so clones; around 90% are singletons. The sample consisted of peripheral blood, taken in a trial of Ad26.COV2.S vaccine versus placebo. These receptors all come from a person between 18 and 60 years old who received the Ad26.COV2.S COVID-19 vaccine or a placebo.

The J gene is TRBJ2-1, the V gene TRBV5-4, with D tentatively TRBD2 (6 bases). V was clipped by 0 bases and J by 3 bases, with 19 bases between them. The CDR3 extends over 18 amino acids. Germline V CDR1 and CDR2: SGHNT, YYREEE (reference sequence). In DNA, the CDR3 is TGTGCCAGCAGCTTGGGGGGGAGGCTAATCGAGGTCTACAATGAGCAGTTCTTC. Its protein is CASSLGGRLIEVYNEQFF.

This clone was counted a single time. The rearrangement uses TRBV6-2 or TRBV6-3 and TRBJ1-5, with no clear D. Trimming removed 5 bases at V and 2 bases at J, with 4 bases between. This CDR3 has 12 amino acids. Germline V gene lookup returns CDR1 MNHEY and CDR2 SVGEGT. DNA of the CDR3: TGTGCCAGCAGTATGGGCAATCAGCCCCAGCATTTT. This translates into CASSMGNQPQHF.

The J gene is TRBJ1-2, the V gene TRBV5-4; maybe TRBD1 (5 bases). Deletions cut 0 bases from V and 3 bases from J, with 15 bases between. Looked up from germline, CDR1 is SGHNT and CDR2 is YYREEE (reference sequence). The CDR3 sequence is 16 residues long. The DNA of the CDR3 is TGTGCCAGCAGCTTGGAGGGGCTGATTTCCGACTATGGCTACACCTTC. Residues: CASSLEGLISDYGYTF.

This clone has more than one count but fewer than ten. The chain employs TRBV7-9 and TRBJ2-1; 8 nucleotides line up with TRBD1. The germline V gene has CDR1 SEHNR and CDR2 FQNEAQ (reference sequence). Germline trimming cut 4 bases from V and 7 bases from J; bases unmatched to any gene: 12. CDR3 length: 16 amino acids. CDR3 in amino acids: CASSSLTGVNVNEQFF. CDR3 nucleotides: TGTGCCAGCAGCTCCCTGACAGGGGTTAATGTGAATGAGCAGTTCTTC.

The rearrangement uses TRBV12-3 or TRBV12-4 and TRBJ2-7, with 9 nucleotides matching TRBD1. CDR3 length: 12 amino acids. Germline trimming cut 6 bases from V and 12 bases from J; bases unmatched to any gene: 9. The CDR3 is CASSQTPGQGYF. CDR3 bases: TGTGCCAGCAGCCAAACTCCGGGACAGGGGTACTTC.

The V gene is TRBV4-1, the J gene TRBJ2-3; D uncertain. The CDR3 spans 18 residues. The germline V and J ends were trimmed by 4 bases and 5 bases, with 25 bases remaining between them. The germline gives CDR1 MGHRA, CDR2 YSYEKL. The CDR3 sequence is CASSLEPVGIRTVDTQYF. The CDR3 DNA is TGCGCCAGCAGCCTAGAACCCGTGGGCATACGGACCGTAGATACGCAGTATTTT.

This chain links TRBV5-5 with TRBJ2-7, with 8 bases matching TRBD1. Germline lookup yields CDR1 SGHKS and CDR2 YYEKEE (reference sequence). V lost 0 bases, J lost 1 base, and 3 bases stayed unmatched. The CDR3 runs 15 residues. The CDR3 sequence: CASSLVQGASYEQYF. The CDR3 DNA reads TGTGCCAGCAGCTTGGTGCAGGGGGCGTCCTACGAGCAGTACTTC.

This sequence joins TRBV10-3 and TRBJ2-1; 10 nucleotides line up with TRBD2. The germline CDR1 and CDR2 sequences are ENHRY and SYGVKD. The CDR3 extends over 18 amino acids. V trimming: 0 bases; J trimming: 4 bases; junction bases outside the gene matches: 9. CDR3 loop: CAISESHPGLALYNEQFF. In DNA, the CDR3 is TGTGCCATCAGTGAGTCCCATCCGGGACTAGCGCTTTACAATGAGCAGTTCTTC.

CDR3 residues: CASSQGPAYEQYF. In nucleotides, the CDR3 is TGTGCCAGCAGCCAAGGCCCAGCCTACGAGCAGTACTTC. The chain has TRBV3-1 (or the pseudogene TRBV3-2) and TRBJ2-7; D remains unclear. From germline, CDR1 is LGHDT and CDR2 YNNKEL (reference sequence). This CDR3 is 13 amino acids long. V was pared by 1 base and J by 2 bases, with 6 bases between.

The chain recombines TRBV4-1 with TRBJ1-1; the match to TRBD1 covers 10 bases. Germline V gene sequence: CDR1 MGHRA, CDR2 YSYEKL. This CDR3 contains 17 residues. Trimming took 0 bases from V and 7 from J; bases not matched to a gene: 11. CDR3 DNA sequence: TGCGCCAGCAGCCAAGATCACGGACAGGGGGACGGGTTTGAAGCTTTCTTT. Translating it yields CASSQDHGQGDGFEAFF.

The J gene is TRBJ2-7, the V gene TRBV6-2 or TRBV6-3; 14 bases agree with TRBD2. The germline V gene encodes CDR1 MNHEY and CDR2 SVGEGT. The CDR3 loop spans 18 amino acids. Trimming removed 0 bases from V and 5 bases from J; junction bases left unmatched: 9. CDR3 region: CASSYSERLAGGPDEQYF. The CDR3 nucleotides read TGTGCCAGCAGTTACTCAGAGAGACTAGCGGGAGGGCCCGACGAGCAGTACTTC.

The CDR3 DNA reads TGTGCCAGCAGTTCAAAAGGGGGCAGGGAGACCCAGTACTTC. Its protein product is CASSSKGGRETQYF. The V call is TRBV27, the J call TRBJ2-5; 7 nucleotides match TRBD1. Trimming removed 4 bases from V and 5 bases from J; junction bases left unmatched: 7. The CDR3 contains 14 residues. Germline values: CDR1 MNHEY, CDR2 SMNVEV (reference sequence).

Note on this clone: The same CDR3 also results from other DNA sequences found in this sample. The chain carries TRBV5-1 and TRBJ2-7; 7 bases fit TRBD1. V was pared by 4 bases and J by 3 bases, with 4 bases of the junction left unmatched. The CDR3 extends over 13 amino acids. CDR1 SGHRS and CDR2 YFSETQ come from the germline V gene. The CDR3 nucleotides are TGCGCCAGCAGCCCAGGACAGGTCTACGAGCAGTACTTC. Encoded protein: CASSPGQVYEQYF.

This chain connects TRBV6-2 or TRBV6-3 to TRBJ1-3; D ambiguous. The length of the CDR3 is 14 residues. V was pared by 2 bases and J by 0 bases, with 5 bases between. The germline gives CDR1 MNHEY, CDR2 SVGEGT. The CDR3 DNA is TGTGCCAGCAGTTACAGGCGCTCTGGAAACACCATATATTTT. It codes for CASSYRRSGNTIYF.

The chain is built from TRBV30 and TRBJ2-2; 11 nucleotides match TRBD2. The CDR3 is 16 amino acids. In germline, CDR1 is GTSNPN, CDR2 SVGIG (reference sequence). Unmatched junction bases numbered 8, after V lost 5 bases and J lost 3 bases. The CDR3 region has the DNA TGTGCCTGGGGCCGAACTAGCGGGAGTTACACCGGGGAGCTGTTTTTT. Amino acids: CAWGRTSGSYTGELFF.

V gene TRBV5-6 combines with J gene TRBJ1-2; a weak D match, TRBD1 (5 bases). Germline CDR1 and CDR2: SGHDT and YYEEEE. The length of the CDR3 is 14 residues. Trimming left V 4 bases short and J 3 bases short, with 13 bases between. CDR3 sequence reads: CASSGTLRDYGYTF. The CDR3 DNA follows: TGTGCCAGCAGCGGGACCTTGAGGGACTATGGCTACACCTTC.

This clone was found once. CDR3 amino acids: CASRMGGSYNEQFF. The CDR3 nucleotides read TGTGCCAGCAGGATGGGCGGGAGCTACAATGAGCAGTTCTTC. V and J are TRBV28 and TRBJ2-1, with 7 positions matching TRBD2. The V and J ends lost 6 bases and 3 bases, in that order; junction bases with no gene match: 5. Germline V gene lookup returns CDR1 MDHEN and CDR2 SYDVKM. The CDR3 covers 14 residues.

The chain employs TRBV13 and TRBJ2-7; 8 bases fit TRBD2. CDR3 length equals 15 residues. The junction had 6 bases not matched to a gene; V was cut back by 0 bases and J by 5 bases. Germline values: CDR1 PRHDT, CDR2 FYEKMQ (reference sequence). CDR3 loop: CASSLGAGGGHEQYF. The CDR3 region has the DNA TGTGCCAGCAGCTTAGGGGCGGGAGGTGGCCACGAGCAGTACTTC.

The chain couples TRBV18 to TRBJ2-7; TRBD1 matches 8 bases. CDR1 is KGHSH and CDR2 is LQKENI in the germline V gene. Trimming took 4 bases from V and 1 from J; bases not matched to a gene: 3. This CDR3 region has 14 residues. CDR3 in amino acids: CASSRDRGSYEQYF. DNA of the CDR3: TGTGCCAGCTCACGTGACAGGGGTTCCTACGAGCAGTACTTC.

This sequence joins TRBV30 and TRBJ1-1; D is unresolved. Germline values: CDR1 GTSNPN, CDR2 SVGIG (reference sequence). CDR3 length: 12 amino acids. The ends were cut back, 3 bases at V and 1 base at J, with 6 bases in the middle. Here the CDR3 reads CAWRLWNTEAFF. Here the CDR3 DNA reads TGTGCCTGGAGGCTGTGGAACACTGAAGCTTTCTTT.

The genes are TRBV5-3 and TRBJ2-7; tentative D call: TRBD2 (6 bases). TRBV5-3 is an ORF; its function is uncertain. The CDR3 length is 16 residues. With 4 bases removed from V and 0 bases from J, the gap between germline ends came to 17 bases. This CDR3 reads CARSLGWREDSYEQYF. DNA of the CDR3: TGTGCCAGAAGCCTAGGATGGAGGGAGGACTCCTACGAGCAGTACTTC.

The chain joins TRBV6-6 to TRBJ2-1, with D perhaps TRBD1 or TRBD2 (6 bases each). V shed 6 bases and J shed 8 bases, with 20 bases lying between them. Germline CDR1 MNHNY, CDR2 SVGAGI (reference sequence). The CDR3 covers 15 residues. CDR3: CASSPGGGTFDEQFF. The CDR3 DNA sequence: TGTGCCAGCAGCCCCGGGGGCGGGACCTTTGATGAGCAGTTCTTC.

The V gene is TRBV2, the J gene TRBJ1-5; tentative D call: TRBD1 (6 bases). V lost 5 bases to trimming and J lost 4 bases, with 12 bases between them. CDR3 length equals 14 residues. Looked up from germline, CDR1 is SNHLY and CDR2 is FYNNEI. CDR3 sequence (DNA): TGTGCCAGCAGTCAAGGGGGGGCAAATCAGCCCCAGCATTTT. Encoded protein: CASSQGGANQPQHF.

The chain employs TRBV9 and TRBJ1-4; D gene ambiguous. This CDR3 has 15 residues. V was pared by 0 bases and J by 7 bases, with 13 bases between. CDR1 is SGDLS and CDR2 is YYNGEE in the germline V gene. The CDR3 nucleotides read TGTGCCAGCAGCGTAGCTACGGGGATTCGTGAAAAACTGTTTTTT. Translating it yields CASSVATGIREKLFF.